Below, one T cell receptor (beta chain) is given with its context. The data originate from a study of blood T cell repertoires in COVID-19. Study information: Samples taken during acute and convalescent COVID-19 were collected in the United States, Italy and Spain. PBMCs, B-cell-depleted T cells, or T cells provided the cDNA or gDNA that made up the material.

V was trimmed by 1 base and J by 6 bases, leaving 9 bases between them. Germline CDR1 is LNHDA and CDR2 is SQIVND (reference sequence). CDR3 length: 13 residues. Methods used by the authors: The assay estimated nucleated cells by amplifying reference gene primers. Here immunoSEQ multiplex PCR was the method, and the copy in TCRdb shows in-frame clones only, minus some. That table supplies the V and J calls and clone size; D and trimming were determined from the DNA. The repertoire includes approximately 110,000 clones, about 85% of them detected once, and 3% to 4% sits in the top ten. The V gene is TRBV19, the J gene TRBJ1-1, with TRBD1 as a possible D gene (5 bases). The sample comprised peripheral blood. The sequence was collected from a man aged 35 to 55 with acute or convalescent COVID-19. CDR3 DNA: TGTGCCAGTAGTATAGGTCGGGGGTCTGAAGCTTTCTTT. It codes for CASSIGRGSEAFF.